This T cell receptor (beta chain) appears in the sequencing data of a study of regulatory T cells in long-lasting Graves disease. Trimming removed 5 bases at V and 6 bases at J, with 25 bases between. CDR3 length equals 17 residues. Germline values: CDR1 SEHNR, CDR2 FQNEAQ (reference sequence). This clonotype was found many times. Relying on iRepertoire HTBI primers and Arm-PCR of CDR3 regions, the team built TCR beta libraries. TCRdb re-analysed the multiplex PCR reads in MiXCR, keeping a single row per CDR3 protein. The sample holds roughly 530,000 distinct CDR3 sequences; around 16% are singletons and the top ten take roughly 25%. Sample time point: newly diagnosed GD, antithyroid drugs for less than 3 months. Isolated PBMC RNA provided the starting material for the TCR library. These data also formed part of another study, on T cells in Graves' hyperthyroidism and ophthalmopathy.

This material consisted of peripheral blood mononuclear cells (PBMCs), taken at new diagnosis, from a patient treated with antithyroid drugs. The TCR originated in a woman aged 35-60 years with Graves disease. The rearrangement joins TRBV7-9 to TRBJ1-2; maybe TRBD1 (6 bases). CDR3 residues: CASSPTPGGGGMNGYTF. The CDR3 DNA reads TGTGCCAGCAGCCCCACCCCCGGGGGGGGCGGTATGAATGGCTACACCTTC.